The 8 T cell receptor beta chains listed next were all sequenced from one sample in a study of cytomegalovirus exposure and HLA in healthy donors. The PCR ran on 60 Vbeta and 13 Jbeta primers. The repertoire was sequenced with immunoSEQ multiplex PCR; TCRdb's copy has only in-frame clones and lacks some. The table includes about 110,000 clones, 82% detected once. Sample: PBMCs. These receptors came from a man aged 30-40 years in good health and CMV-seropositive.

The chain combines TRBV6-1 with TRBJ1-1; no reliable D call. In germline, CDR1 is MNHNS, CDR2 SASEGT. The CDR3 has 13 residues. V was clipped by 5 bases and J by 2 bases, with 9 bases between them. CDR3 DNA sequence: TGTGCCAGCAGTTTAGATTATAACACTGAAGCTTTCTTT. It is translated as CASSLDYNTEAFF.

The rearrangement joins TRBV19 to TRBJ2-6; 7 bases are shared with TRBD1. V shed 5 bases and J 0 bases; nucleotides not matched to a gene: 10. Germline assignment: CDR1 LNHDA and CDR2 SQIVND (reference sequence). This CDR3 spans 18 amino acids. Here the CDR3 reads CASSLQTGLYSGANVLTF. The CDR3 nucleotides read TGTGCCAGTAGTCTACAGACAGGGCTCTACTCTGGGGCCAACGTCCTGACTTTC.

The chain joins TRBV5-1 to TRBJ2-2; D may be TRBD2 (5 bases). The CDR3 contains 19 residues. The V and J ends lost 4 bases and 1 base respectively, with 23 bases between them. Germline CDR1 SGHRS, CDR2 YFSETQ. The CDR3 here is CASSLHGRGSGMNTGELFF. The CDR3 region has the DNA TGCGCCAGCAGCCTCCACGGTCGTGGTTCGGGGATGAACACCGGGGAGCTGTTTTTT.

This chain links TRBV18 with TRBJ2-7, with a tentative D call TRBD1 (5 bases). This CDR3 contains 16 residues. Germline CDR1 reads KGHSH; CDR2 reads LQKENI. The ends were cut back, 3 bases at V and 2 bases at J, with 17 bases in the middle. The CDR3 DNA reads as TGTGCCAGCTCACCTTTTGACAGCCCTAATCCCTACGAGCAGTACTTC. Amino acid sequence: CASSPFDSPNPYEQYF.

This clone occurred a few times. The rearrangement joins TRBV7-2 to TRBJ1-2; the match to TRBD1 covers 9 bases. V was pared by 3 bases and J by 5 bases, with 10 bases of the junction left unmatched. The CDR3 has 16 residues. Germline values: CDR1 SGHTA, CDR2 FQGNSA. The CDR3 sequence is CASSLGTGQYGYGYTF. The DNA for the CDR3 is TGTGCCAGCAGCTTGGGGACAGGGCAATACGGGTATGGCTACACCTTC.

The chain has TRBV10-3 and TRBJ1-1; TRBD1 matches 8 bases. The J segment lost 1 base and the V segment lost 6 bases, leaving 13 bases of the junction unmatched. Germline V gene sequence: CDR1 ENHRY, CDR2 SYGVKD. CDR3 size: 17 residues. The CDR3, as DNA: TGTGCCATCAGCAACAGACAGGGGATCATCGGGAACACTGAAGCTTTCTTT. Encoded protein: CAISNRQGIIGNTEAFF.

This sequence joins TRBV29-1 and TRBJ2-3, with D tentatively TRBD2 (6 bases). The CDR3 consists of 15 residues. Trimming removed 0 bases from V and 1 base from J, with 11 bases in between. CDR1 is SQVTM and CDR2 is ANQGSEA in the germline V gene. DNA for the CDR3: TGCAGCGTTGAAGAAGGGCGGGGACGCACAGATACGCAGTATTTT. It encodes CSVEEGRGRTDTQYF.

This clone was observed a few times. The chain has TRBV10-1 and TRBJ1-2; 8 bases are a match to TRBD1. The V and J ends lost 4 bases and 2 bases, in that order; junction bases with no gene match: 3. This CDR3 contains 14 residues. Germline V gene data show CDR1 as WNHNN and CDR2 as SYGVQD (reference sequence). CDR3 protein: CASSAGQGNYGYTF. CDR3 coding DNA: TGCGCCAGCAGTGCAGGACAGGGAAACTATGGCTACACCTTC.